These 10 T cell receptor beta chains originate from one sample sequenced in a study of early T cells in non-severe SARS-CoV-2 infection. Via MiXCR, TCRdb re-called the 5' RACE reads, giving one row per CDR3 protein. The sample has about 59,000 distinct CDR3 sequences, less than 15% seen once. The material was whole blood, obtained at baseline. Receptor source: an adult who was a healthcare worker with PCR-confirmed SARS-CoV-2 infection or an uninfected control (not recorded which).

The chain links TRBV10-3 to TRBJ2-7, with TRBD2 identical over 7 bases. The length of the CDR3 is 13 residues. V gave up 3 bases and J gave up 2 bases; unmatched junction bases: 1. Germline assignment: CDR1 ENHRY and CDR2 SYGVKD. This CDR3 is CAISDGGTYEQYF. Here the CDR3 DNA reads TGTGCCATCAGTGACGGGGGGACCTACGAGCAGTACTTC.

This clonotype was counted only a few times. The V call is TRBV11-2, the J call TRBJ2-4; TRBD2 matches at 7 bases. The J segment lost 3 bases and the V segment lost 6 bases, leaving 5 bases of the junction unmatched. Germline V gene sequence: CDR1 SGHAT, CDR2 FQNNGV. This CDR3 region has 14 residues. The CDR3 protein is CASSRGEGKNIQYF. CDR3 bases: TGTGCCAGCAGTCGGGGGGAAGGCAAAAACATTCAGTACTTC.

The chain is built from TRBV18 and TRBJ2-6; D uncertain. Looked up from germline, CDR1 is KGHSH and CDR2 is LQKENI. The ends were cut back, 3 bases at V and 11 bases at J, with 14 bases in the middle. This CDR3 spans 14 amino acids. CDR3 residues: CASSPKPTRDVLTF. The CDR3 DNA follows: TGTGCCAGCTCACCTAAGCCGACTCGGGACGTCCTGACTTTC.

The CDR3 region is CASTSPGVVQETQYF. DNA for the CDR3: TGTGCCAGCACCTCCCCAGGGGTGGTTCAAGAGACCCAGTACTTC. This rearrangement joins TRBV28 to TRBJ2-5; D perhaps matches TRBD1 (6 bases). The CDR3 contains 15 residues. Germline-derived CDR1 and CDR2 are MDHEN and SYDVKM. The V gene lost 7 bases and the J gene lost 2 bases, with 17 bases spanning the gap.

In this sample, this clonotype turned up many times. This chain links TRBV3-1 with TRBJ2-5; D ambiguous. V lost 0 bases and J 5 bases, leaving 4 bases between the germline ends. The length of the CDR3 is 12 residues. Germline loops: CDR1 LGHDT, CDR2 YNNKEL (reference sequence). CDR3 in amino acids: CASSQDSETQYF. The CDR3 DNA is TGTGCCAGCAGCCAAGATAGTGAGACCCAGTACTTC.

Only a few counts were recorded for this clonotype. The rearrangement uses TRBV27 and TRBJ1-3; D remains unclear. Trimming left V 4 bases short and J 4 bases short, with 8 bases between. The CDR3 spans 13 residues. Germline CDR1 is MNHEY and CDR2 is SMNVEV (reference sequence). DNA for the CDR3: TGTGCCAGCAGTTCCCGGAGGGGAAACACCATATATTTT. It codes for CASSSRRGNTIYF.

This clonotype occurred a few times. The J gene is TRBJ2-7, the V gene TRBV7-2, with 11 bases fitting TRBD1. V was pared by 1 base and J by 4 bases, with 3 bases of the junction left unmatched. Germline V gene data show CDR1 as SGHTA and CDR2 as FQGNSA. The CDR3 sequence is 15 residues long. For the CDR3, the DNA is TGTGCCAGCAGCTTAGGCGGGACAGGGGGTTACGAGCAGTACTTC. Protein: CASSLGGTGGYEQYF.

Many counts were recorded for this clonotype. The gene calls are TRBV3-1 and TRBJ1-1; 8 bases agree with TRBD1. The length of the CDR3 is 14 residues. The J segment lost 1 base and the V segment lost 5 bases, leaving 3 bases of the junction unmatched. CDR1 LGHDT and CDR2 YNNKEL come from the germline V gene (reference sequence). CDR3 DNA sequence: TGTGCCAGCAGCTTTCAGGGGGCGAACACTGAAGCTTTCTTT. Translating gives CASSFQGANTEAFF.

This clonotype was counted many times. This chain joins TRBV20-1 and TRBJ2-7; 7 bases agree with TRBD1. V dropped 7 bases and J dropped 0; count of bases not matched to a gene: 12. Germline V gene sequence: CDR1 DFQATT, CDR2 SNEGSKA (reference sequence). The CDR3 has 15 amino acids. DNA for the CDR3: TGCAGTGGCATCCGCGGAGAGGGGGCCTCCTACGAGCAGTACTTC. It yields the protein CSGIRGEGASYEQYF.

In this sample, this clonotype turned up many times. The chain recombines TRBV12-3 or TRBV12-4 with TRBJ1-5; the match to TRBD1 covers 9 bases. This CDR3 is 14 amino acids long. V gave up 3 bases and J gave up 4 bases; unmatched junction bases: 1. The CDR3 sequence: CASSFGTGNQPQHF. DNA for the CDR3: TGTGCCAGCAGTTTCGGGACAGGGAATCAGCCCCAGCATTTT.